What follows describes a single TCR beta chain. A few counts support this clonotype. Its antigen is still unknown. There are no base qualities to consult, and no much larger clone falls within one base. The CDR1 and CDR2 encoded by the germline V gene (reference sequence) are SEHNR and FQNEAQ. The junction shows trimming of 6 bases on V and 0 bases on J, plus 14 bases between the germline ends. The cysteine opens and the phenylalanine closes a CDR3 of 15 amino acids. Only the CDR3 part of the read is kept: 45 bases, read in frame from the first base. The data originate from a study of response to subunit inactivated influenza vaccine (dated by TCRdb to 2016 to 2019). Turning to the overall study: Deep quantitative profiling of the T cell receptor repertoire was used in the study to follow responses to a trivalent subunit inactivated influenza vaccine.

The method was RT-PCR. Sequenced on an Illumina HiSeq 2500. TCRdb passed the public sequencing reads through fastp at Q25 and MiXCR, retaining productive beta sequences. Under each unique CDR3 protein, matching rows form one entry showing the most common genes and DNA. Counted in this sample were some 500,000 distinct CDR3 sequences; 25% of them appeared once. The biggest ten clones account for approximately 2% of the sample. Findings and caveats that apply to the study as a whole: The authors suggested that each seasonal influenza vaccination may recruit only a limited number of new T cells.

The receptor's source is a man in his forties or fifties who received an inactivated influenza vaccine. Donor details come from another sample of the same person, matched by shared clones. Recombination joined TRBV7-9 with TRBJ2-5; a tentative D match to TRBD2 spans 6 bases. Specimen: CD4+ T cells sorted from PBMCs, collected 5 days after vaccination. The nucleotides are TGTGCCAGCAGTCCCGGGAGTATAGACCAAGAGACCCAGTACTTC. The encoded protein is CASSPGSIDQETQYF.